Listed below are T cell receptor beta chains from one sample, sequenced in a study of blood T cell repertoires in COVID-19. The table came from immunoSEQ multiplex PCR; TCRdb's copy has only in-frame clones and leaves some out. The sample yields 100,000 to 110,000 clones, approximately 81% seen once. The sample was peripheral blood. The receptor source for this set is a human donor in a cohort sampled during active COVID-19. Both conserved end residues are part of each CDR3. A D gene is named only where the DNA matches it firmly. Not all rows give a size; the values are once, few, many and, for expanded clones, a class.

J,size,D,V,CDR3,DNA
TRBJ1-2,NA,NA,TRBV3-1/TRBV3-2,CASSQGTVGGYTF,TGTGCCAGCAGCCAAGGGACAGTCGGTGGCTACACCTTC
TRBJ1-2,few,NA,TRBV9,CASNKGGFYGYTF,TGTGCCAGCAATAAAGGGGGATTTTATGGCTACACCTTC
TRBJ2-6,few,NA,TRBV19,CASSIGAGLSGANVLTF,TGTGCCAGTAGTATAGGGGCGGGTCTCTCTGGGGCCAACGTCCTGACTTTC
TRBJ1-2,NA,NA,TRBV5-4,CATRGPHDYGYTF,TGTGCCACCCGCGGGCCCCACGACTATGGCTACACCTTC
TRBJ2-7,NA,TRBD1,TRBV7-2,CASSDRGPHEQYF,TGTGCCAGCAGCGACAGGGGGCCCCACGAGCAGTACTTC
TRBJ2-5,NA,TRBD1,TRBV6-5,CASLGTGHETQYF,TGTGCCAGCCTCGGGACAGGGCACGAGACCCAGTACTTC
TRBJ2-1,NA,NA,TRBV6-6,CASSRTDNEQFF,TGTGCCAGCAGTAGGACAGACAATGAGCAGTTCTTC
TRBJ2-1,NA,NA,TRBV6-5,CASKTAYNEQFF,TGTGCCAGCAAAACGGCCTACAATGAGCAGTTCTTC
TRBJ1-1,NA,TRBD1,TRBV15,CATSREVPGGGTEAFF,TGTGCCACCAGCAGAGAAGTCCCAGGGGGAGGCACTGAAGCTTTCTTT
TRBJ2-2,NA,TRBD1,TRBV12-5,CASGGTGNTGELFF,TGTGCTAGTGGGGGGACAGGCAACACCGGGGAGCTGTTTTTT
TRBJ2-1,NA,TRBD2,TRBV14,CASSPGLGTLNEQFF,TGTGCCAGCAGCCCGGGACTAGGGACCTTGAATGAGCAGTTCTTC
TRBJ1-1,NA,NA,TRBV3-1/TRBV3-2,CASSGGGGSQTEAFF,TGTGCCAGCAGCGGGGGGGGAGGCTCTCAAACTGAAGCTTTCTTT
TRBJ2-7,NA,TRBD2,TRBV5-1,CASSLSREVGEQYF,TGCGCCAGCAGCTTGTCGCGGGAGGTTGGGGAGCAGTACTTC
TRBJ1-6,NA,NA,TRBV2,CAVGEENSPLHF,TGTGCCGTCGGGGAAGAGAATTCACCCCTCCACTTT
TRBJ2-2,NA,NA,TRBV5-1,CASSLTANTGELFF,TGCGCCAGCAGCTTGACAGCGAACACCGGGGAGCTGTTTTTT
TRBJ1-1,NA,NA,TRBV7-9,CASSPMGGNTEAFF,TGTGCCAGCAGCCCGATGGGGGGGAACACTGAAGCTTTCTTT
TRBJ2-1,NA,NA,TRBV19,CASSDRFWGNEQFF,TGTGCCAGTAGCGACAGATTCTGGGGCAATGAGCAGTTCTTC
TRBJ2-2,NA,TRBD1,TRBV15,CATSRSDRDTGELFF,TGTGCCACCAGCAGGAGTGACAGGGACACCGGGGAGCTGTTTTTT
TRBJ1-1,NA,TRBD1,TRBV7-2,CASSPLLGAGGRTEAFF,TGTGCCAGCAGCCCTCTCCTGGGAGCAGGGGGGAGGACTGAAGCTTTCTTT
TRBJ1-2,once,NA,TRBV18,CASSPLTVSGYTF,TGTGCCAGCTCACCACTGACAGTGAGTGGCTACACCTTC
TRBJ1-1,NA,NA,TRBV5-1,CASSLGDWANTEAFF,TGCGCCAGCAGCTTGGGGGACTGGGCGAACACTGAAGCTTTCTTT
TRBJ1-5,NA,NA,TRBV18,CASSTGTDQPQHF,TGTGCCAGCTCAACCGGGACTGATCAGCCCCAGCATTTT
TRBJ2-7,NA,TRBD2,TRBV18,CASSQTSGVYEQYF,TGTGCCAGCTCACAAACTAGCGGGGTCTACGAGCAGTACTTC
TRBJ2-7,once,NA,TRBV5-4,CASSPSPGATREQYF,TGTGCCAGCAGCCCATCCCCTGGGGCCACACGCGAGCAGTACTTC
TRBJ2-5,NA,TRBD1,TRBV3-1/TRBV3-2,CASSFGQGAEKTQYF,TGTGCCAGCAGCTTTGGACAGGGGGCCGAGAAGACCCAGTACTTC
TRBJ2-7,NA,NA,TRBV3-1/TRBV3-2,CASSPRSSSYEQYF,TGTGCCAGCAGCCCGAGGAGCAGTTCCTACGAGCAGTACTTC
TRBJ2-7,NA,TRBD2,TRBV13,CASSSTTSGIGEQYF,TGTGCCAGCAGCTCGACGACTAGCGGGATAGGCGAGCAGTACTTC
TRBJ2-7,NA,NA,TRBV7-9,CASSSPMTVSYEQYF,TGTGCCAGCAGCTCACCAATGACAGTCTCCTACGAGCAGTACTTC
TRBJ1-3,few,NA,TRBV14,CASSPTVSGNTIYF,TGTGCCAGCAGCCCGACAGTCTCTGGAAACACCATATATTTT
TRBJ2-5,NA,NA,TRBV5-1,CASSLVGIAQETQYF,TGCGCCAGCAGCTTGGTCGGGATTGCACAAGAGACCCAGTACTTC
TRBJ1-5,NA,NA,TRBV7-8,CATNRADNLNQPQHF,TGTGCCACCAATAGGGCGGACAACCTAAATCAGCCCCAGCATTTT
TRBJ1-2,NA,TRBD1,TRBV4-3,CASSQSGLQGAEGYTF,TGCGCCAGCAGCCAGTCAGGGTTACAGGGGGCGGAAGGCTACACCTTC
TRBJ1-3,NA,TRBD1,TRBV9,CASSDAAGGQGYGNTIYF,TGTGCCAGCAGCGACGCGGCCGGGGGACAGGGGTATGGAAACACCATATATTTT
TRBJ2-7,NA,TRBD1,TRBV27,CASSLYRGHEQYF,TGTGCCAGCAGTTTATACAGGGGCCACGAGCAGTACTTC
TRBJ1-2,NA,TRBD1,TRBV3-1/TRBV3-2,CASSLGQGNYGYTF,TGTGCCAGCAGCCTAGGACAGGGGAACTATGGCTACACCTTC
TRBJ2-2,NA,TRBD2,TRBV9,CASGTSQRTGELFF,TGTGCCAGCGGGACTAGCCAGCGCACCGGGGAGCTGTTTTTT
TRBJ2-7,NA,TRBD2,TRBV7-9,CASSWGLAEQYF,TGTGCCAGCAGCTGGGGACTAGCGGAGCAGTACTTC
TRBJ1-1,NA,NA,TRBV7-2,CASSIERELEAFF,TGTGCCAGCAGCATCGAGCGGGAGCTTGAAGCTTTCTTT
TRBJ1-3,NA,TRBD1,TRBV30,CAHGQGDPDPGNTIYF,TGTGCCCATGGACAGGGTGATCCCGACCCTGGAAACACCATATATTTT
TRBJ2-7,NA,TRBD1,TRBV27,CASSSYRGPFEQYF,TGTGCCAGCAGTTCCTACAGGGGGCCGTTCGAGCAGTACTTC
TRBJ2-7,NA,TRBD2,TRBV7-2,CASSLGTSGVGEQYF,TGTGCCAGCAGCCTCGGGACTAGCGGGGTGGGCGAGCAGTACTTC
TRBJ2-6,few,NA,TRBV30,CAWSSGQPGANVLTF,TGTGCCTGGAGTTCCGGACAGCCCGGGGCCAACGTCCTGACTTTC
TRBJ2-5,few,TRBD2,TRBV10-3,CAIRPGLAYQETQYF,TGTGCCATCAGACCGGGACTAGCGTACCAAGAGACCCAGTACTTC
TRBJ1-1,NA,TRBD1,TRBV3-1/TRBV3-2,CASSFRDRRNTEAFF,TGTGCCAGCAGCTTCCGGGACAGGAGGAACACTGAAGCTTTCTTT
TRBJ1-1,NA,NA,TRBV2,CANTWGANTEAFF,TGTGCCAACACCTGGGGAGCGAACACTGAAGCTTTCTTT
TRBJ1-5,NA,NA,TRBV3-1/TRBV3-2,CASSQEGGRQPQHF,TGTGCCAGCAGCCAAGAAGGGGGACGGCAGCCCCAGCATTTT
TRBJ2-7,few,TRBD2,TRBV2,CASSVLTPRTSGIYSYEQYF,TGTGCCAGCAGCGTCTTGACACCGCGGACTAGCGGGATATATTCCTACGAGCAGTACTTC
TRBJ1-2,NA,TRBD1,TRBV3-1/TRBV3-2,CASRYRGDYGYTF,TGTGCCAGCAGATACAGGGGGGACTATGGCTACACCTTC
TRBJ1-4,NA,TRBD1,TRBV6-2/TRBV6-3,CASSDDNGQGGVFF,TGTGCCAGCAGTGACGACAACGGACAGGGTGGAGTGTTTTTT
TRBJ1-3,NA,TRBD1,TRBV7-9,CASTDDREAGNTIYF,TGTGCCAGCACCGACGACAGGGAGGCTGGAAACACCATATATTTT
TRBJ2-3,NA,TRBD1,TRBV2,CASSLRGTGPADTQYF,TGTGCCAGCAGTCTTAGAGGGACAGGGCCGGCAGATACGCAGTATTTT
TRBJ1-5,NA,NA,TRBV6-6,CASRTGSNQPQHF,TGTGCCAGCAGAACAGGGAGCAATCAGCCCCAGCATTTT
TRBJ1-5,NA,TRBD1,TRBV5-5,CASSRDSPNQPQHF,TGTGCCAGCAGCCGGGACAGTCCCAATCAGCCCCAGCATTTT
TRBJ1-2,few,NA,TRBV2,CASRDGTFSGYTF,TGTGCCAGCAGAGATGGGACATTTAGTGGCTACACCTTC
TRBJ2-7,NA,TRBD2,TRBV3-1/TRBV3-2,CASSQNLAGSLSEQYF,TGTGCCAGCAGCCAAAACCTAGCGGGGAGCCTATCCGAGCAGTACTTC